These T cell receptor beta chains were read from a single sample in a study of T cell responses to AZD1222 COVID-19 vaccine. Some clones are missing from TCRdb's copy, which holds only in-frame ones; the method was immunoSEQ multiplex PCR. The table has around 96,000 clones, around nine tenths seen once; the top ten hold 9.5% to 13%. The sequences come from peripheral blood, collected 28 days after the second AZD1222 dose. These receptors originate from an adult who received the AZD1222 COVID-19 vaccine. Both conserved end residues are part of each CDR3. Clone size is stated in some rows and not others, as once, few, many or a class when expanded.

TRBV5-4	TRBJ1-6	.	CASSLIRTDFNSPLHF
TRBV5-1	TRBJ1-2	once	CASSLNRDRGFCTF
TRBV6-1	TRBJ1-1	.	CASSEDENTEAFF
TRBV4-1	TRBJ2-3	once	CASSQVPTGAGEDTQYF
TRBV19	TRBJ2-1	.	CASSLRGPRQSSYNEQFF
TRBV29-1	TRBJ2-1	.	CSVVLGHKPNEQFF
TRBV20-1	TRBJ2-7	.	CSAIRDYEQYF
TRBV2	TRBJ1-1	.	CASRNDRATEAFF
TRBV2	TRBJ1-2	.	CASIPDTDYGYTF
TRBV11-1	TRBJ2-5	.	CASSLAKHREVKETQYF
TRBV28	TRBJ2-7	.	CASSSPPLAGVRYEQYF
TRBV15	TRBJ1-4	.	CATSRGPNEKLFF
TRBV6-2/TRBV6-3	TRBJ1-2	.	CASSYSQTRYGYTF
TRBV11-3	TRBJ1-2	.	CASSLKTDIYYGYTF
TRBV24-1	TRBJ2-5	.	CATSHSQETQYF
TRBV6-5	TRBJ2-7	.	CASSYPQVGYF
TRBV28	TRBJ2-2	.	CASSQEGDTGELFF
TRBV28	TRBJ2-4	.	CASGGAGEAKNIQYF
TRBV9	TRBJ1-1	.	CASSVVGQGGTEAFF
TRBV12-3/TRBV12-4	TRBJ1-5	once	CASSLYGAQPQHF
TRBV10-1	TRBJ2-7	few	CASSEGAGENEQYF
TRBV3-1/TRBV3-2	TRBJ2-7	.	CASSHLGTGYEQYF
TRBV30	TRBJ1-2	.	CAWSVRRRNYGYTF
TRBV19	TRBJ1-6	.	CASSPPQSPLHF
TRBV5-1	TRBJ2-2	.	CASSRGMSSANTGELFF
TRBV2	TRBJ2-7	.	CASSGRGRYEQYF
TRBV15	TRBJ1-4	.	CATSRDRQVNEKLFF
TRBV5-8	TRBJ2-7	.	CASSLGGQSFREQYF
TRBV10-3	TRBJ1-2	.	CAISESWQGNYGYTF
TRBV9	TRBJ2-7	.	CASSPSLAQVSYEQYF
TRBV28	TRBJ1-5	few	CASTKGNNQPQHF
TRBV19	TRBJ2-2	.	CASSIGSAAGELFF
TRBV9	TRBJ1-6	.	CASSPSPTGARSSPLHF
TRBV9	TRBJ2-5	.	CASSVSREETQYF
TRBV3-1/TRBV3-2	TRBJ1-4	.	CASSPGILNEKLFF
TRBV7-9	TRBJ1-3	once	CASSLFGTGSGNTIYF
TRBV18	TRBJ2-7	.	CASSPYSDGSSYEQYF
TRBV5-1	TRBJ2-3	.	CASRFQAGTSTDTQYF
TRBV11-2	TRBJ1-2	.	CASSPDSLYGYTF
TRBV18	TRBJ1-4	.	CASSPPTGGPSKKLFF
TRBV27	TRBJ1-1	.	CASSSHSTGDNTEAFF
TRBV10-1	TRBJ2-3	.	CASSESWRGAEGDTQYF
TRBV28	TRBJ2-3	.	CASSFLRPNSDTQYF
TRBV5-1	TRBJ2-2	.	CASSLLGQNTGELFF
TRBV27	TRBJ2-2	.	CASSFGGSNTGELFF
TRBV29-1	TRBJ1-2	.	CSADWSGYGYTF
TRBV27	TRBJ1-5	.	CASSLEDNQPQHF
TRBV29-1	TRBJ2-7	.	CSVEGQGYEQYF
TRBV7-9	TRBJ1-1	.	CASSPLDRQNTEAFF
TRBV27	TRBJ2-3	.	CASSPSSQGTDTQYF
TRBV18	TRBJ1-1	.	CASSPDVSTEAFF
TRBV3-1/TRBV3-2	TRBJ1-1	.	CASSQGVTEAFF
TRBV1	TRBJ2-1	.	CTSSQSRDRVNEQFF
TRBV28	TRBJ1-2	.	CASSAPQGSYGYTF
TRBV20-1	TRBJ1-1	many	CSASWGESRTEAFF
TRBV12-3/TRBV12-4	TRBJ1-1	.	CASSFYTEAFF
TRBV2	TRBJ1-1	.	CASSEEVRGAFF